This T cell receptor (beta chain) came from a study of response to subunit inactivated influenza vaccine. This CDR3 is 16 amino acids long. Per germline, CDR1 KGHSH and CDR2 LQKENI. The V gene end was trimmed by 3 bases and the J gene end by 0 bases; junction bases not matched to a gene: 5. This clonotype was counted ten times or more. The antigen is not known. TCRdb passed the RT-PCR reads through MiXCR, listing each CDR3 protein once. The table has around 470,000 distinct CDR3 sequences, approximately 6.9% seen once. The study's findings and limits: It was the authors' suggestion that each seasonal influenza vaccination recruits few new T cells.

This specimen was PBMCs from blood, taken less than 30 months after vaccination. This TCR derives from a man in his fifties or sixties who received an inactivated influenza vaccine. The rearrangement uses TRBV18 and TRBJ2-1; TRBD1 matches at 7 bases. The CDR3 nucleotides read TGTGCCAGCTCACCGGGACAGTTCAACTCCTACAATGAGCAGTTCTTC. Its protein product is CASSPGQFNSYNEQFF.